Detailed here is one T cell receptor beta chain. No antigen is known for it. The data were obtained in a study of cytotoxic CD8 clonotypes in ibrutinib-treated CLL. General observations from the study: Sustained-remission patients were sampled at different times than progressing patients were.

Clones were read by immunoSEQ multiplex PCR, and TCRdb kept only the in-frame ones, dropping some. The sample carries more than 200,000 clones, roughly 70% recorded once. Sequenced material: PBMCs, taken after 24 months of ibrutinib treatment. The TCR sequence derives from a human donor with chronic lymphocytic leukemia.

CDR3 bases: TGTGCCAGCAGCTCGGACACTTACGAGCAGTACTTC. It specifies CASSSDTYEQYF. The chain has TRBV13 and TRBJ2-7; maybe TRBD1 (5 bases). This CDR3 comprises 12 residues. The V gene lost 4 bases and the J gene lost 4 bases, with 8 bases spanning the gap. In germline, CDR1 is PRHDT, CDR2 FYEKMQ (reference sequence).